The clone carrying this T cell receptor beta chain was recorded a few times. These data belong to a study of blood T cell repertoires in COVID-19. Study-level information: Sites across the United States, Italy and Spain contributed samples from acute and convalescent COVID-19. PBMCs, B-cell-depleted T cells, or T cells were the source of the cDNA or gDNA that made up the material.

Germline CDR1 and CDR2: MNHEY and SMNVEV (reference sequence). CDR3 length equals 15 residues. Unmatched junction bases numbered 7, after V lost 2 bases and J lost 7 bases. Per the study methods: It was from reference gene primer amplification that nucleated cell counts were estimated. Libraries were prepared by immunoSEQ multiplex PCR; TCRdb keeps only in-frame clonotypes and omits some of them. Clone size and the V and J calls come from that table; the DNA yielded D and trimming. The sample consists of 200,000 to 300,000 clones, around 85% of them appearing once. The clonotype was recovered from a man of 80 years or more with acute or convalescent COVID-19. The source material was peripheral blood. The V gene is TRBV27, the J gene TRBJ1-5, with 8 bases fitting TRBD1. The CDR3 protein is CASSLKTGGSQPQHF. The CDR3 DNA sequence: TGTGCCAGCAGTTTAAAAACAGGGGGTAGCCAGCCCCAGCATTTT.